Here is one TCR beta chain with its context. This clone was seen a single time. Its antigen specificity is not known. It has no much larger one-base neighbor in the sample; base qualities were not kept. The trial excluded patients who had a history of autoimmune disease or were on systemic immunosuppression. Peripheral blood for TCR sequencing was collected from all dose cohorts at baseline, on cycle 4 day 1, and on cycle 7 day 1. The samples were taken from a phase I, first-in-human, multicenter, open-label dose-escalation trial of ivuxolimab. Adults with locally advanced or metastatic melanoma, renal cell carcinoma, hepatocellular carcinoma or head and neck squamous cell carcinoma were enrolled in the trial. Before TCR sequencing, CD4+ T cells and CD8+ T cells from peripheral blood were sorted into separate populations. The sample comes from a study of OX40 agonist ivuxolimab in advanced cancers. For the study in its entirety: The costimulatory receptor OX40 (CD134) was targeted by ivuxolimab, a fully human IgG2 agonistic monoclonal antibody. Patients were allowed to have had prior anti-PD-1, anti-PD-L1 or anti-CTLA-4 therapy, and around 40% of the dose-escalation patients had previously received checkpoint inhibitors. Intravenous ivuxolimab was administered to patients every 2 weeks at six dose levels: 0.01, 0.1, 0.3, 1.5, 3 and 10 mg/kg. Of the 50 to 55 patients in dose escalation, around 19 had hepatocellular carcinoma, about 15 had melanoma, 9 had renal cell carcinoma and 9 had head and neck cancer. The paper describes the monotherapy dose-escalation part (N of about 50 patients) of the phase I trial of ivuxolimab. The purpose of peripheral TCRbeta sequencing was to test whether ivuxolimab changed TCR sequence diversity and led to clonal T-cell expansion. A male proportion of around 83% and a mean age of around 60 years, ranging from about 23 to 90, were recorded for the dose-escalation cohort. Three dose-escalation patients achieved partial responses, one with hepatocellular carcinoma and two with cutaneous melanoma. The study at large found these results: Which antigens the clonally expanded peripheral T cells were specific for was not determined. In the 0.1-3.0 mg/kg groups, partial responders were among the patients with the lowest normalized peripheral clonal expansion, particularly in CD8+ T cells. At doses of 0.1 to 3.0 mg/kg, clonal expansion of both CD4+ and CD8+ T cells in blood was seen between baseline and week 6. After ivuxolimab, more expanded clones were found on average in CD8+ T cells than in CD4+ T cells. Low levels of normalized T-cell clonal expansion were also seen in some patients who did not respond.

Genomic DNA was isolated from the sorted cells so that the TCRbeta CDR3 region could be sequenced. TCRbeta CDR3 regions were sequenced using the immunoSEQ Assay. This is the immuneACCESS table as TCRdb keeps it, with only in-frame sequences that have V and J called. A part of the clones is gone; compared with another copy, unresolved V genes explain less than half, and the rest is unexplained. Recorded for this sample are over 60,000 clones; about 91% of them occurred a single time. Roughly 2% of the sample goes to the ten largest clones. V loses 1 base, J loses 1 base, and the germline ends lie 6 bases apart. From the cysteine up to the phenylalanine, the CDR3 has a length of 14 residues. Just the 42-base CDR3 DNA is kept, in frame starting at base 1. The germline V gene yields SGHVS for CDR1 and FQNEAQ for CDR2.

The sequence came from an adult with an advanced solid tumor such as melanoma, head and neck, liver or kidney cancer. Sequencing used CD4+ or CD8+ T cells sorted from blood, obtained in a trial of the OX40 agonist ivuxolimab. The sequence is built from TRBV7-8 and TRBJ2-3; TRBD2 might be the D gene, on 5 matching bases. The DNA sequence is as follows: TGTGCCAGCAGCTTAGTCGGGGGCACAGATACGCAGTATTTT. This is translated as CASSLVGGTDTQYF. The variable domain in full, with residues beyond the CDR3 obtained from the reference TRBV7-8 and TRBJ2-3 genes, is GAGVSQSPRYKVAKRGQDVALRCDPISGHVSLFWYQQALGQGPEFLTYFQNEAQLDKSGLPSDRFFAERPEGSVSTLKIQRTQQEDSAVYLCASSLVGGTDTQYFGPGTRLTVL.